Below, one T cell receptor beta chain is given with its context. Its antigen is unidentified. It was with unique molecular identifiers that the TCRbeta library was prepared. TCRdb reanalysed the PCR reads using MiXCR and keeps one entry per CDR3 protein. The sample carries around 700,000 distinct CDR3 sequences, less than 15% recorded once. The data originate from a study of T-cell reconstitution after alpha-beta-depleted transplantation in children. This CDR3 is 13 amino acids long. The V gene lost 2 bases and the J gene lost 4 bases, with 9 bases spanning the gap. General study points: Reportedly, only several hundred clones from non-depleted graft cells drove alpha-beta T-cell counts at about two months. Surviving recipient T cells and thymic progenitors accounted for the high day-60 TCRbeta diversity observed in some patients. One year post-transplant, T-cell counts and diversity were largely derived from T cells produced anew.

Specimen: PBMCs, collected before TCRalphabeta/CD19-depleted stem cell transplant. The chain is built from TRBV12-3 or TRBV12-4 and TRBJ2-7; either TRBD1 or TRBD2 may fit D (5 bases each). This receptor was taken from a girl aged 2 to 10 with congenital amegakaryocytic thrombocytopenia, due to receive a stem cell transplant. CDR3 sequence reads: CASSLWWGYEQYF. CDR3 nucleotides: TGTGCCAGCAGTTTATGGTGGGGGTACGAGCAGTACTTC.